This is a list of T cell receptor beta chains from one sample in a study of cytomegalovirus exposure and HLA in healthy donors. Some clones are missing from TCRdb's copy, which holds only in-frame ones; the method was immunoSEQ multiplex PCR. The data show roughly 190,000 clones, about 83% seen once. Sequencing used PBMCs. The receptors were gathered from a man aged 40-50 years in good health and CMV-seropositive. The CDR3 runs from the conserved cysteine through the conserved F or W. Each record gives: J gene, V gene, clone size, D gene, CDR3 DNA, CDR3 protein. A D gene is named only where the DNA matches it firmly. Clone size, where shown, is once, few, many, or a class for clones that have expanded.

TRBJ1-2 | TRBV7-8 | . | TRBD1 | TGTGCCAGCAGCCCCGACGGCAGGGGGCGAGGGGGCTACACCTTC | CASSPDGRGRGGYTF
TRBJ2-7 | TRBV27 | . | . | TGTGCCAGCAGTCTTCAGGTATCCTACGAGCAGTACTTC | CASSLQVSYEQYF
TRBJ1-1 | TRBV19 | . | . | TGTGCCAGTAGTATAGGGGGGGTGAACACTGAAGCTTTCTTT | CASSIGGVNTEAFF
TRBJ1-5 | TRBV5-7 | . | . | TGTGCCAGCAGCTTGCCGGACAGAGAATTTAGCAATCAGCCCCAGCATTTT | CASSLPDREFSNQPQHF
TRBJ2-1 | TRBV7-9 | . | TRBD2 | TGTGCCAGCAGCTCCCCATTGGGGACTAGGGGCTACAATGAGCAGTTCTTC | CASSSPLGTRGYNEQFF
TRBJ1-1 | TRBV9 | . | . | TGTGCCAGCAGCGTGATGGGGGGGACCACTGAAGCTTTCTTT | CASSVMGGTTEAFF
TRBJ2-3 | TRBV27 | . | TRBD1 | TGTGCCAGCAGTTTCCGGGACAGGGCGGCAGATACGCAGTATTTT | CASSFRDRAADTQYF
TRBJ2-3 | TRBV29-1 | . | . | TGCAGCGTTGTTTCCGGGAGTCATACGCAGTATTTT | CSVVSGSHTQYF
TRBJ1-6 | TRBV4-2 | . | . | TGTGCCAGCAGCCAAGATTCCGTTTCACCCCTCCACTTT | CASSQDSVSPLHF
TRBJ2-3 | TRBV6-1 | . | TRBD2 | TGTGCCAGCAGTGAAGCGGCCGTTGGAAGCGGGAGTGATACGCAGTATTTT | CASSEAAVGSGSDTQYF
TRBJ1-3 | TRBV27 | few | . | TGTGCCAGCAAAACGACATTTTTCGCTGGAAACACCATATATTTT | CASKTTFFAGNTIYF
TRBJ1-2 | TRBV28 | . | . | TGTGCCATTAAAAATTCCCGTTACTATGGCTACACCTTC | CAIKNSRYYGYTF
TRBJ1-5 | TRBV2 | . | . | TGTGCCAGCAGTTCAGGGGCCCTAGCGGGCAATCAGCCCCAGCATTTT | CASSSGALAGNQPQHF
TRBJ1-1 | TRBV5-1 | . | . | TGCGCCAGCAGCTTCGACAGGCCAAACACTGAAGCTTTCTTT | CASSFDRPNTEAFF
TRBJ2-1 | TRBV7-2 | . | . | TGTGCCAGCAGCTCCCCATATTCTGAGTCTGAGCAGTTCTTC | CASSSPYSESEQFF
TRBJ2-3 | TRBV1 | few | . | TGCACCAGCAGCCAAGGCAAGCGGGAGGCCTTCGAACTAAGCACAGATACGCAGTATTTT | CTSSQGKREAFELSTDTQYF
TRBJ1-1 | TRBV9 | . | . | TGTGCCAGCACCCCGACAGGTAAAGCTTTCTTT | CASTPTGKAFF
TRBJ1-5 | TRBV28 | . | . | TGTGCCAGCAGTTCGCCGCAGGATTGGCAGCCCCAGCATTTT | CASSSPQDWQPQHF
TRBJ1-2 | TRBV6-5 | . | . | TGTGCCAGCAGCCGTACGGTTATCAATGGCTACACCTTC | CASSRTVINGYTF
TRBJ1-4 | TRBV30 | . | . | TGTGCCTGGAGTGTACTGGCGGGCGGGGAAAAACTGTTTTTT | CAWSVLAGGEKLFF
TRBJ1-1 | TRBV18 | . | TRBD1 | TGTGCCAGCTCGGGACAGGGTGCGGCTGAAGCTTTCTTT | CASSGQGAAEAFF
TRBJ2-6 | TRBV27 | once | TRBD1 | TGTGCCAGCAGACGGACAGGGGGTAGCTCTGGGGCCAACGTCCTGACTTTC | CASRRTGGSSGANVLTF
TRBJ2-5 | TRBV19 | . | TRBD1 | TGTGCCAGTAGTATTAACAGGGGGCAAGAGACCCAGTACTTC | CASSINRGQETQYF
TRBJ1-3 | TRBV28 | . | . | TGTGCCAGCGGGTCCGGAGTTAGGGGTGGAAACACCATATATTTT | CASGSGVRGGNTIYF
TRBJ2-2 | TRBV6-5 | . | . | TGTGCCAGCAGTTATCTTCGATCAGCGAACACCGGGGAGCTGTTTTTT | CASSYLRSANTGELFF
TRBJ1-3 | TRBV30 | . | TRBD1 | TGTGCCTGGAGTGTTGCAGGGGGCACCTCTGTAAACACCATATATTTT | CAWSVAGGTSVNTIYF
TRBJ2-5 | TRBV11-1 | . | . | TGTGCCAGCAGCCCTACTACGGTCCAAGAGACCCAGTACTTC | CASSPTTVQETQYF
TRBJ1-5 | TRBV19 | . | TRBD1 | TGTGCCACCAGCTCCCCGGGACAGGGACGGCCCCAGCATTTT | CATSSPGQGRPQHF
TRBJ1-1 | TRBV5-1 | . | TRBD1 | TGCGCCAGCGGACAACAGGGGGGGATGACTGAAGCTTTCTTT | CASGQQGGMTEAFF
TRBJ1-3 | TRBV27 | . | . | TGTGCCAGCAGTTTACCAGGGCCTGGAAACACCATATATTTT | CASSLPGPGNTIYF
TRBJ2-7 | TRBV7-2 | . | TRBD2 | TGTGCCAGCAGCTTAACTAGGGGGGCTAGCGGGAGAAAGTCCTACGAGCAGTACTTC | CASSLTRGASGRKSYEQYF
TRBJ1-2 | TRBV6-6 | . | . | TGTGCCAGCAGTCTCGGAAACAGGGTAGCCTATGGCTACACCTTC | CASSLGNRVAYGYTF
TRBJ2-3 | TRBV25-1 | . | TRBD2 | TGTGCCAGCAGCCCCGCTGGGGGAGGGCCCGCAGATACGCAGTATTTT | CASSPAGGGPADTQYF
TRBJ2-3 | TRBV28 | . | TRBD1 | TGTGCCAGCAAACTACAGGGGTTCCGTAGCACAGATACGCAGTATTTT | CASKLQGFRSTDTQYF
TRBJ1-5 | TRBV20-1 | once | . | TGCAGTGCTAGAGTGGGGCTCATCCAGCATTTT | CSARVGLIQHF
TRBJ2-7 | TRBV7-8 | . | TRBD2 | TGTGCCAGCAGCTTTCTAGCGGGGAGCTCCTACGAGCAGTACTTC | CASSFLAGSSYEQYF
TRBJ2-2 | TRBV7-9 | . | TRBD2 | TGTGCCAGCAGCCTAGGACTAGCGGGAACAAGGACCGGGGAGCTGTTTTTT | CASSLGLAGTRTGELFF
TRBJ2-7 | TRBV2 | . | . | TGTGCCAGCAAGGGCAGGGACAACGAGCAGTACTTC | CASKGRDNEQYF
TRBJ2-3 | TRBV5-1 | . | . | TGCGCCAGCAGCCCCGGAGCGAGCGGGAGCACAGATACGCAGTATTTT | CASSPGASGSTDTQYF
TRBJ2-7 | TRBV18 | . | . | TGTGCCAGCTCACCACCGTCTAGATCGTCCTACGAGCAGTACTTC | CASSPPSRSSYEQYF
TRBJ1-2 | TRBV13 | . | . | TGTGCCAGCAGAGGGGGGGAATATCAAGGCTACACCTTC | CASRGGEYQGYTF
TRBJ2-6 | TRBV30 | . | . | TGTGCCTTCGAGCCCCACTCTTCTGGGGCCAACGGCCTGACTTTC | CAFEPHSSGANGLTF
TRBJ2-5 | TRBV7-2 | . | TRBD2 | TGTGCCAGCAGCTTAGCGGTAGCGGGAGGTCGAGAGACCCAGTACTTC | CASSLAVAGGRETQYF
TRBJ1-2 | TRBV4-3 | . | . | TGCGCCAGCACCCCTCACCCCGGGGGGATTTTGGGAGGCTACACCTTC | CASTPHPGGILGGYTF
TRBJ2-1 | TRBV9 | . | . | TGTGCCAGCAGCGTAGACGGGCGGGACAATGAGCAGTTCTTC | CASSVDGRDNEQFF
TRBJ1-1 | TRBV14 | . | . | TGTGCCAGCAGCCAGACCACAGGGTATCACACTGAAGCTTTCTTT | CASSQTTGYHTEAFF
TRBJ1-6 | TRBV2 | few | TRBD1 | TGTGCCAGCAGCAGAGACAGGGGTGATTCACCCCTCCACTTT | CASSRDRGDSPLHF
TRBJ2-1 | TRBV29-1 | . | . | TGCAGCGTTGAAGTCCGGTACAATGAGCAGTTCTTC | CSVEVRYNEQFF
TRBJ2-3 | TRBV5-6 | . | TRBD2 | TGTGCCAGCAGCTTAAGAGCGGGAGGATCAGATACGCAGTATTTT | CASSLRAGGSDTQYF
TRBJ2-3 | TRBV11-1 | . | . | TGTGCCAGCAGCGAGGACGAGGGTACGCAGTATTTT | CASSEDEGTQYF
TRBJ1-2 | TRBV5-6 | few | . | TGTGCCAGCAGCTTGGGGGCAGAGCTCTACACCTTC | CASSLGAELYTF
TRBJ2-7 | TRBV6-5 | . | TRBD1 | TGTGCCAGCAGTTACAGGGACAGGGGAGCCTACGAGCAGTACTTC | CASSYRDRGAYEQYF
TRBJ1-5 | TRBV6-4 | . | TRBD1 | TGTGCCAGCAGCCAGACCGGGACAGTAGGTGAGCCCCAGCATTTT | CASSQTGTVGEPQHF
TRBJ2-1 | TRBV28 | once | TRBD2 | TGTGCCAGCAGTCCTTCGCAGGGGCTAGCGGGAGTAAATGAGCAGTTCTTC | CASSPSQGLAGVNEQFF
TRBJ1-6 | TRBV19 | . | TRBD1 | TGTGCCAGTAGGGGACAGGGAGGCGAATCACCCCTCCACTTT | CASRGQGGESPLHF